The 13 T cell receptor beta chains reported below all come from one sample, sequenced in a study of CD8 T cells in Susac syndrome. The RNA, roughly 0.5 to 1 ug, was put through reverse transcription using random hexamers. One entry per CDR3 protein results from TCRdb running MiXCR on the immunoSEQ multiplex PCR reads. The sample has about 250,000 distinct CDR3 sequences, about 94% seen once; the top ten hold 0.07% to 0.09%. The sequenced material came from CD4+ T cells from PBMCs. Receptors originate from a human donor with multiple sclerosis.

The chain links TRBV3-1 to TRBJ2-1; 7 bases fit TRBD1. The CDR3 covers 13 residues. Germline CDR1 is LGHDT and CDR2 is YNNKEL (reference sequence). With 4 bases clipped from V and 8 bases from J, the junction kept 5 bases outside the gene matches. The CDR3 DNA reads TGTGCCAGCAGCCCGAGGACAGGTTATGAGCAGTTCTTC. As protein: CASSPRTGYEQFF.

The CDR3 DNA reads as TGCAGTGCGGAGCGGGAGTGGAACACCGGGGAGCTGTTTTTT. It yields the protein CSAEREWNTGELFF. The gene calls are TRBV20-1 and TRBJ2-2; 8 bases align to TRBD2. The CDR3 covers 14 residues. The germline CDR1 and CDR2 sequences are DFQATT and SNEGSKA (reference sequence). The ends lost 6 bases at V and 1 base at J; junction bases unmatched: 4.

The CDR3 bases are TGCGCCAGCAGCCAGACGCGGGGCCGCCTGGCCTATGGCTACACCTTC. Translating it yields CASSQTRGRLAYGYTF. The chain joins TRBV5-1 to TRBJ1-2; tentatively, D is TRBD1 (5 bases). Germline loops: CDR1 SGHRS, CDR2 YFSETQ. The CDR3 length is 16 residues. With 4 bases removed from V and 4 bases from J, the gap between germline ends came to 20 bases.

The chain links TRBV29-1 to TRBJ1-2; D is ambiguous. Trimming left V 1 base short and J 2 bases short, with 5 bases between. Germline assignment: CDR1 SQVTM and CDR2 ANQGSEA. This CDR3 region has 12 residues. DNA of the CDR3: TGCAGCGTTGAAGCAGGAAACTATGGCTACACCTTC. As protein: CSVEAGNYGYTF.

The J gene is TRBJ2-2, the V gene TRBV10-3, with TRBD1 as a possible D gene (6 bases). Germline V gene data show CDR1 as ENHRY and CDR2 as SYGVKD. V lost 3 bases and J lost 6, with 14 bases in between. The CDR3 sequence is 15 residues long. Here the CDR3 reads CAISDPPTGSGELFF. CDR3 bases: TGTGCCATCAGTGACCCCCCTACAGGGTCCGGGGAGCTGTTTTTT.

This chain joins TRBV20-1 and TRBJ2-2; TRBD2 is a possible D gene (6 bases). The germline V gene encodes CDR1 DFQATT and CDR2 SNEGSKA (reference sequence). The CDR3 loop spans 15 amino acids. V lost 3 bases and J 1 base, leaving 12 bases between the germline ends. The CDR3 loop reads CSARGGAGNTGELFF. The CDR3 DNA is TGCAGTGCTAGGGGGGGAGCGGGGAACACCGGGGAGCTGTTTTTT.

This chain links TRBV29-1 with TRBJ2-3, with no clear D. This CDR3 has 11 residues. The germline gives CDR1 SQVTM, CDR2 ANQGSEA. The ends were cut back, 4 bases at V and 2 bases at J, with 4 bases in the middle. CDR3 protein: CSVATTDTQYF. The CDR3 nucleotides are TGCAGCGTTGCGACCACAGATACGCAGTATTTT.

The chain joins TRBV12-3 or TRBV12-4 to TRBJ2-5, with 10 bases identical to TRBD2. V shed 4 bases and J 3 bases; nucleotides not matched to a gene: 2. CDR3 length: 14 amino acids. CDR3 in amino acids: CASSSGTSEETQYF. The DNA of the CDR3 is TGTGCCAGCAGTTCCGGGACTAGCGAAGAGACCCAGTACTTC.

In DNA, the CDR3 is TGTGCCTGGAGTGTAGGGGGGACAGATACGCAGTATTTT. This gives the protein CAWSVGGTDTQYF. The chain recombines TRBV30 with TRBJ2-3; D might be TRBD1 or TRBD2, each matching 6 bases. Germline V CDR1 and CDR2: GTSNPN, SVGIG (reference sequence). The ends were cut back, 0 bases at V and 3 bases at J, with 7 bases in the middle. This CDR3 is built from 13 residues. Supplemented by reference TRBV30 and TRBJ2-3, the full variable domain reads SQTIHQWPATLVQPVGSPLSLECTVEGTSNPNLYWYRQAAGRGLQLLFYSVGIGQISSEVPQNLSASRPQDRQFILSSKKLLLSDSGFYLCAWSVGGTDTQYFGPGTRLTVL.

V is TRBV7-8 and J is TRBJ2-7, with 9 bases lining up with TRBD1. The CDR3 runs to 13 residues. The germline gives CDR1 SGHVS, CDR2 FQNEAQ. The V segment lost 5 bases and the J segment 4 bases; nucleotides outside the gene matches: 3. In DNA form, the CDR3 reads TGTGCCAGCAGCCGGGGACAGGGATACGAGCAGTACTTC. It translates to CASSRGQGYEQYF.

V is TRBV12-3 or TRBV12-4 and J is TRBJ1-2; 8 nucleotides line up with TRBD1. The CDR3 length is 12 residues. The V segment lost 7 bases and the J segment 8 bases; nucleotides outside the gene matches: 6. The CDR3 DNA sequence: TGTGCCAGCACCCAGGGGGCTGGAGGCTACACCTTC. Translation: CASTQGAGGYTF.

This clonotype was detected only once. The rearrangement links TRBV2 to TRBJ1-5, with D maybe TRBD1 (6 bases). The CDR3 contains 14 residues. Germline V gene sequence: CDR1 SNHLY, CDR2 FYNNEI. The germline V and J ends were trimmed by 2 bases and 5 bases, with 10 bases remaining between them. In nucleotides, the CDR3 is TGTGCCAGCAGTGAACAGGGACAAGATCAGCCCCAGCATTTT. This translates into CASSEQGQDQPQHF.

The chain combines TRBV2 with TRBJ2-1, with D perhaps given as TRBD1 or TRBD2 (5 bases each). V was trimmed by 7 bases and J by 3 bases, leaving 16 bases between them. The CDR3 spans 15 residues. Germline CDR1 is SNHLY and CDR2 is FYNNEI. Here the CDR3 reads CASTTRDGNYNEQFF. CDR3 sequence (DNA): TGTGCCAGCACAACCCGGGACGGCAACTACAATGAGCAGTTCTTC.